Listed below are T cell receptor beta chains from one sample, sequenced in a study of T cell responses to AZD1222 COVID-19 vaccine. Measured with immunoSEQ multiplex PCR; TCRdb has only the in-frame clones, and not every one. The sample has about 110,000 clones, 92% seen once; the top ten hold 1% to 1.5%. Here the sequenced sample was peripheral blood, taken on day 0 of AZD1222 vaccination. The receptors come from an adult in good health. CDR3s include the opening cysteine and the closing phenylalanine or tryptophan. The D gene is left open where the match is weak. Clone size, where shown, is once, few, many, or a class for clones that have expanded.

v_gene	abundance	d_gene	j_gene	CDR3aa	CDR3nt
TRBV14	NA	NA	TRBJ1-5	CASSQGGQQPQHF	TGTGCCAGCAGCCAAGGAGGGCAACAGCCCCAGCATTTT
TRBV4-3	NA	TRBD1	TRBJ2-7	CASSQGRTGVYEQYF	TGCGCCAGCAGCCAAGGACGGACAGGAGTCTACGAGCAGTACTTC
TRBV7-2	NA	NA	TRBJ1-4	CASSLTVVNEKLFF	TGTGCCAGCAGCCTGACAGTAGTAAATGAAAAACTGTTTTTT
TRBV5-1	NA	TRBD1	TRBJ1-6	CASSLEGQGKSPLHF	TGCGCCAGCAGCTTGGAGGGACAGGGGAAATCACCCCTCCACTTT
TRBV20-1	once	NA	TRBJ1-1	CSAVHSEAFF	TGCAGTGCAGTTCACAGCGAAGCTTTCTTT
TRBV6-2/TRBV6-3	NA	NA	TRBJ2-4	CASSYADGGLKNIQYF	TGTGCCAGCAGTTACGCAGACGGGGGCCTTAAAAACATTCAGTACTTC
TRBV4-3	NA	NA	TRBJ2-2	CASSQVQGNTGELFF	TGCGCCAGCAGCCAAGTGCAGGGGAACACCGGGGAGCTGTTTTTT
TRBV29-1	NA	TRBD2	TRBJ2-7	CSVEGGETSYEQYF	TGCAGCGTTGAGGGGGGGGAAACCTCCTACGAGCAGTACTTC
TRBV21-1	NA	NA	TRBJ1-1	CASSSRWVFF	TGTGCCAGCAGCTCACGCTGGGTTTTCTTT
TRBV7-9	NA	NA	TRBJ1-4	CASSLGSGTNEKLFF	TGTGCCAGCAGCTTAGGCTCCGGAACTAATGAAAAACTGTTTTTT
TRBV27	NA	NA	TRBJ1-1	CASSFLPGGARTEAFF	TGTGCCAGCAGTTTCCTCCCCGGGGGGGCGCGCACTGAAGCTTTCTTT
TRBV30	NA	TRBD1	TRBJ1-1	CAWSVYRGHTEAFF	TGTGCCTGGAGTGTTTATAGGGGGCATACTGAAGCTTTCTTT
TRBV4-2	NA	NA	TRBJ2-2	CASSQDAGTRRGELFF	TGTGCCAGCAGCCAAGATGCCGGGACCCGGAGGGGGGAGCTGTTTTTT
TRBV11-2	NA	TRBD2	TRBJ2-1	CASTPPTSGYNEQFF	TGTGCCAGCACCCCACCGACTAGCGGGTACAATGAGCAGTTCTTC
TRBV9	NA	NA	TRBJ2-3	CASSVSRMDTDTQYF	TGTGCCAGCAGCGTATCTCGGATGGACACAGATACGCAGTATTTT
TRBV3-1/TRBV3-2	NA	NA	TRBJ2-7	CASSQGREYLGEQYF	TGTGCCAGCAGCCAAGGTCGGGAGTACCTTGGCGAGCAGTACTTC
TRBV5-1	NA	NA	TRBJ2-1	CASSLESSYNEQFF	TGCGCCAGCAGCTTGGAGAGCTCCTACAATGAGCAGTTCTTC
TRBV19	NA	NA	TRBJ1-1	CASSLGSVPGRDTEAFF	TGTGCCAGTAGTCTTGGATCGGTTCCGGGGAGGGACACTGAAGCTTTCTTT
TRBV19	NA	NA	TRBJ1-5	CASSIGRERSNQPQHF	TGTGCCAGTAGTATAGGCCGGGAGCGGAGCAATCAGCCCCAGCATTTT
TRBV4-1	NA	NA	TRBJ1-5	CASSQGERGYGNQPQHF	TGCGCCAGCAGCCAAGGCGAAAGGGGGTATGGCAATCAGCCCCAGCATTTT
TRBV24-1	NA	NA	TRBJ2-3	CATSPRGGTDTQYF	TGTGCCACCAGCCCCAGGGGGGGGACAGATACGCAGTATTTT
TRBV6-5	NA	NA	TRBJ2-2	CASRGSGRNTGELFF	TGTGCCAGCAGAGGCTCGGGCAGGAACACCGGGGAGCTGTTTTTT
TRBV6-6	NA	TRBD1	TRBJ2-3	CASSLQGEVTDTQYF	TGTGCCAGCAGCTTACAGGGGGAAGTCACAGATACGCAGTATTTT
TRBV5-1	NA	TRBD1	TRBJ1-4	CASSSPRQGEKLFF	TGCGCCAGCAGCTCCCCCCGACAGGGTGAAAAACTGTTTTTT
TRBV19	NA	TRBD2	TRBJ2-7	CASSARTRGNEQYF	TGTGCCAGTAGTGCTAGGACTAGGGGAAACGAGCAGTACTTC